The present entry profiles one T cell receptor (beta chain) with its context. The antigen this receptor binds is unknown. No much larger clone exists at a distance of one base, and base qualities are not known. The data were taken from a study of blood T cell repertoires in COVID-19 (TCRdb year 2020). Concerning the study at large: Samples from collaborators originated in the United States, Italy and Spain and spanned both the acute and convalescent phases of COVID-19. A freely available public database, intended as a resource for researchers studying the immune response to SARS-CoV-2, is where the repertoires were released. Subjects who had been exposed to COVID-19, were actively infected with it, or had recovered from it provided the deeply sampled blood TCRbeta repertoires that made up the dataset. The prospective study material was composed of cDNA or gDNA derived from T cells, B-cell-depleted T cells, or PBMCs. HLA class I and class II types, where available, came from metadata supplied by the sample provider rather than from assay-based typing. Nearly every sample came with metadata listing a de-identified subject ID, COVID-19 status, age in years and sex. Samples were obtained from the ongoing ImmuneRACE study (first 160 participants) and from about 1,300 subjects provided by 6 global collaborators. Study-wide conclusions, independent of this receptor: The quantity of clinical and demographic metadata differed by source and by participant and was supplied without curation.

The immunoSEQ Assay, a bias-controlled multiplex PCR, was used to amplify TCRbeta CDR3 regions from genomic DNA. The paper's processing steps were these. Nucleated cell counts per sample were estimated from amplification of reference gene primers within the assay. To quantify the absolute abundance of each unique TCRbeta CDR3 rearrangement, sequence reads were collapsed and filtered. For each sample, productive Simpson clonality was calculated as the square root of Simpson's diversity index across productive rearrangements. This immuneACCESS table, as held by TCRdb, lists in-frame sequences with V and J called but not all clones. Of the missing ones, under half trace to an unresolved V gene in checked studies; the others have no known cause. V and J calls plus clone size are reproduced from that table; the DNA served to infer D and trimming. A total of almost 250,000 clones appear in this sample, around 86% of them only once. The biggest ten clones account for around 1.5% of the sample.

Another Seattle source contributed samples from volunteer blood donors who had recovered from COVID-19. Collaborating institutions collected whole blood in K2EDTA tubes following their own protocols. For TCRbeta analysis, collaborator samples were shipped as frozen whole blood, as isolated PBMCs, or as DNA extracted from either sample type. CDR1 and CDR2, looked up from the germline V gene, are SQVTM and ANQGSEA. Spanning cysteine to phenylalanine, the CDR3 consists of 14 amino acids. Solely the CDR3 DNA is kept, with 42 bases framed from the first base. V drops 5 bases and J drops 1 base, leaving 14 bases in between.

In this chain, TRBV29-1 is recombined with TRBJ1-2, and possibly TRBD1, on 6 matching bases. The clonotype comes from an older woman who had recovered from COVID-19. The specimen was peripheral blood. The CDR3 region has the sequence CSVTGTQDNYGYTF. In nucleotide form, the sequence is TGCAGCGTTACCGGGACACAAGATAACTATGGCTACACCTTC.